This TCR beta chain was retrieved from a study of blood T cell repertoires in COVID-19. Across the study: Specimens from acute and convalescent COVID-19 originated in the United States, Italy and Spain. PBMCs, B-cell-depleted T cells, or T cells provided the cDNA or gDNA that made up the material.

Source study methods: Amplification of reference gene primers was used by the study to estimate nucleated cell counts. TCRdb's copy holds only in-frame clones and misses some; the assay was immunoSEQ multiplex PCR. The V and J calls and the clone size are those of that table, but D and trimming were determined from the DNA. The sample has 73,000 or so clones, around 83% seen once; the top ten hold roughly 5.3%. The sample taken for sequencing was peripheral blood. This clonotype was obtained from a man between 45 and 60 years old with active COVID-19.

The CDR3 DNA follows: TGTGCCAGTAGTACGAGACAGAAGGAAGCGCGCGAAGCTTTCTTT. This gives the protein CASSTRQKEAREAFF. This sequence joins TRBV19 and TRBJ1-1; a possible D gene is TRBD1 (5 bases). V was clipped by 4 bases and J by 8 bases, with 20 bases between them. Germline V gene lookup returns CDR1 LNHDA and CDR2 SQIVND (reference sequence). The length of the CDR3 is 15 residues.